This TCR beta chain derives from a study of CD8+CD57+ T cells in acquired aplastic anemia. Unmatched junction bases numbered 4, after V lost 0 bases and J lost 3 bases. The V gene's germline CDR1 is LNHDA and CDR2 SQIVND (reference sequence). The CDR3 sequence is 16 residues long. It was patients with CD8+CD57+ cell expansion by flow cytometry who were chosen for sequencing. This clonotype has at least ten counts. Profiling of TCR beta VDJ combinations and CDR3 sequences used genomic DNA as template. TCRdb fed the reads into MiXCR, producing one record per CDR3 protein. The sample lists 160,000 or so distinct CDR3 sequences, roughly 48% occurring once.

Sequencing was done on a sample of sorted CD4+, CD8+, or CD8+CD57+ T cells (not recorded which) from PBMCs. The TCR sequence derives from a human donor with aplastic anemia. The chain recombines TRBV19 with TRBJ1-2; the match to TRBD1 covers 10 bases. The CDR3 reads CASSIEGTGADYGYTF. The CDR3 region has the DNA TGTGCCAGTAGTATAGAAGGGACAGGGGCGGACTATGGCTACACCTTC.